These 5 T cell receptor beta chains share one sample of origin, sequenced in a study of blood T cell repertoires in COVID-19. The table came from immunoSEQ multiplex PCR; TCRdb's copy has only in-frame clones and leaves some out. Among some 210,000 clones listed, around 82% were seen once. Source material: peripheral blood. The receptors shown here come from a man aged 45-65 years with active or convalescent COVID-19.

The gene calls are TRBV18 and TRBJ1-1; D is uncertain. Trimming cost V 3 bases and J 7 bases, with 9 bases left between them. The V gene's germline CDR1 is KGHSH and CDR2 LQKENI. This CDR3 contains 12 residues. CDR3 in DNA: TGTGCCAGCTCACCTCCCGGGTATGAAGCTTTCTTT. This codes for CASSPPGYEAFF.

This chain connects TRBV11-2 to TRBJ1-4; TRBD1 matches at 9 bases. V trimming: 6 bases; J trimming: 2 bases; junction bases outside the gene matches: 1. Germline V gene data show CDR1 as SGHAT and CDR2 as FQNNGV. The CDR3 covers 14 residues. Here the CDR3 reads CASRQGATNEKLFF. DNA of the CDR3: TGTGCCAGCAGACAGGGGGCCACTAATGAAAAACTGTTTTTT.

This clone was detected ten times or more. V gene TRBV7-8 combines with J gene TRBJ2-7, with TRBD2 matching 7 bases. Germline V gene lookup returns CDR1 SGHVS and CDR2 FQNEAQ. Trimming removed 3 bases from V and 3 bases from J; junction bases left unmatched: 5. The CDR3 is made up of 14 amino acids. CDR3 coding DNA: TGTGCCAGCAGCTTGAAGGCGGGAGTCTACGAGCAGTACTTC. This translates into CASSLKAGVYEQYF.

The chain couples TRBV7-2 to TRBJ1-5, with TRBD1 matching 7 bases. The CDR3 totals 14 residues. Losses at the gene ends were 4 bases for V and 6 bases for J; bases not matched to a gene: 6. CDR1 and CDR2 (germline): SGHTA, FQGNSA. CDR3 nucleotide sequence: TGTGCCAGCAGCTCCCTCGACAGGGTTCAGCCCCAGCATTTT. This gives the protein CASSSLDRVQPQHF.

V gene TRBV19 combines with J gene TRBJ2-1, with 11 bases identical to TRBD2. The ends lost 3 bases at V and 5 bases at J; junction bases unmatched: 3. CDR1 and CDR2 (germline): LNHDA, SQIVND (reference sequence). This CDR3 has 15 residues. CDR3 coding DNA: TGTGCCAGTAGTATTAGCGGGAGGGGGAACAATGAGCAGTTCTTC. Protein sequence: CASSISGRGNNEQFF.